The T cell receptor (beta chain) described here comes from a study of a mutant IDH1 vaccine in newly diagnosed glioma. Germline CDR1 reads LNHDA; CDR2 reads SQIVND (reference sequence). V dropped 4 bases and J dropped 10 bases, with 17 bases sitting between them. The CDR3 is 15 residues long. The method was immunoSEQ multiplex PCR; TCRdb's version includes in-frame clones alone and lacks a portion of them. The sample lists roughly 50,000 clones, 75% to 85% occurring once. Noted time point: week 5, during vaccination. It was 300 ug of mutant IDH1 20-mer peptide that made up each vaccine dose, given with topical imiquimod. A word on this clone: Antigen specificity is unknown.

This clonotype originated in a young man with glioma. The specimen comprised PBMCs, sampled from a glioma patient whose treatment included an IDH1 peptide vaccine. This chain links TRBV19 with TRBJ1-6, with no clear D. The DNA of the CDR3 is TGTGCCAGTAGTAGCCGGGCCCGAGGCGTGTCACCCCTCCACTTT. It is translated as CASSSRARGVSPLHF.